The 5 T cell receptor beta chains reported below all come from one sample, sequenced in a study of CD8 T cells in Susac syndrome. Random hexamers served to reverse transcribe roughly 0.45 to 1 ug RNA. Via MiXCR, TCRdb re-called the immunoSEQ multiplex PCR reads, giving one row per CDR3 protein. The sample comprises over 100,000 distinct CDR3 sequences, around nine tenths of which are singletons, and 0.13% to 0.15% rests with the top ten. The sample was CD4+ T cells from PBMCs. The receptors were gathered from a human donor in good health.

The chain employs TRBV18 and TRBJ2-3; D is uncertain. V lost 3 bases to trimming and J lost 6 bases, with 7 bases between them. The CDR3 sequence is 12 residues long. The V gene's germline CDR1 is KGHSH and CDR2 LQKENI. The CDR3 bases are TGTGCCAGCTCACCGACGCTTGATACGCAGTATTTT. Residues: CASSPTLDTQYF.

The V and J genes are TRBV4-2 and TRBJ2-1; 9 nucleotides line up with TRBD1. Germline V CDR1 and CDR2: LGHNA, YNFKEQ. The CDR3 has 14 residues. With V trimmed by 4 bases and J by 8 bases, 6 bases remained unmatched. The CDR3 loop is CASSPLGTGYEQFF. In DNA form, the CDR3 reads TGTGCCAGCAGCCCTCTAGGGACAGGGTATGAGCAGTTCTTC.

The CDR3 nucleotides read TGTGCCAGCAGCCCAATCCCCACTAGCGGGGGGGCCTTTCCCGGGGAGCTGTTTTTT. Translating it yields CASSPIPTSGGAFPGELFF. The rearrangement links TRBV7-3 to TRBJ2-2; 13 bases fit TRBD2. Germline V gene lookup returns CDR1 SGHTA and CDR2 FQGTGA. With 5 bases clipped from V and 6 bases from J, the junction kept 15 bases outside the gene matches. The CDR3 runs 19 residues.

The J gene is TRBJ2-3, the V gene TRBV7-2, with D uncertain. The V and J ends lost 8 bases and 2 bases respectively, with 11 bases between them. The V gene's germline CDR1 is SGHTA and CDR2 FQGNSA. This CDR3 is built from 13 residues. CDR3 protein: CASAGRFTDTQYF. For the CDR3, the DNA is TGTGCCAGCGCCGGTCGGTTCACAGATACGCAGTATTTT.

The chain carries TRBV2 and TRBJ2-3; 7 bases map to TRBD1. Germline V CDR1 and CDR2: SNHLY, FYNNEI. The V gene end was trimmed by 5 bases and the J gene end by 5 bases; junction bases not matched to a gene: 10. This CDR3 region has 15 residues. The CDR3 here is CASSITGVGVDTQYF. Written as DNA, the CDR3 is TGTGCCAGCAGTATAACAGGGGTTGGTGTAGATACGCAGTATTTT.